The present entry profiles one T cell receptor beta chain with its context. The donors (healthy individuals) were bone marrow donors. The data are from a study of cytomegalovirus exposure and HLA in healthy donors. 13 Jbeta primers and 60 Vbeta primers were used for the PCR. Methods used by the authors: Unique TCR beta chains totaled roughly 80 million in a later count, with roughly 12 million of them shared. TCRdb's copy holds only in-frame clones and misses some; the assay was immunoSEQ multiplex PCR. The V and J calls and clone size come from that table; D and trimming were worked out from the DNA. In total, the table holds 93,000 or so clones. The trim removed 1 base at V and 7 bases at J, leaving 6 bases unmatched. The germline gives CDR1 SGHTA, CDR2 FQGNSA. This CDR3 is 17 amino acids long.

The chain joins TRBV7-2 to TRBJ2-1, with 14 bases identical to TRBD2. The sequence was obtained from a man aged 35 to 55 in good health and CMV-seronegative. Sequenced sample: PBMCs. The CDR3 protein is CASSLVGTSGRMNEQFF. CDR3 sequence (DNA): TGTGCCAGCAGCTTAGTCGGGACTAGCGGGAGAATGAATGAGCAGTTCTTC.